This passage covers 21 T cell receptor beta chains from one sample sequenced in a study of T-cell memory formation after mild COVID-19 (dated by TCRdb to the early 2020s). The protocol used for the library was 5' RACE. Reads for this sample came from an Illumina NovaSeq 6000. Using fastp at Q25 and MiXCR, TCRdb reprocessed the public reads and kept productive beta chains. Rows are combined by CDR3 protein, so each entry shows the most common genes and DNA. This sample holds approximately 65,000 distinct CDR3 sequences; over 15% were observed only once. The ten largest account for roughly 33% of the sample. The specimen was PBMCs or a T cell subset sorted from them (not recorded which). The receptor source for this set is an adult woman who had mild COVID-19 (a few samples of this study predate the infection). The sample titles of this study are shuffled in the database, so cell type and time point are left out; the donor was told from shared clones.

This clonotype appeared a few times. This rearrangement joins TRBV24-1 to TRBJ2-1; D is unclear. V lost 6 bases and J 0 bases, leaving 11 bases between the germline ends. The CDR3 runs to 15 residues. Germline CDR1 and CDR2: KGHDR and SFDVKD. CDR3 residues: CATSWSDSSYNEQFF. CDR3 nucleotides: TGTGCCACCAGTTGGTCTGATAGCTCCTACAATGAGCAGTTCTTC.

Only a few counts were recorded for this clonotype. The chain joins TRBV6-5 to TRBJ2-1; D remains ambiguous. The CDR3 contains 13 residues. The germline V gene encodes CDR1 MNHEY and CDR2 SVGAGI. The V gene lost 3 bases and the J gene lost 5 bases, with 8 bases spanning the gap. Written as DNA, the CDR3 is TGTGCCAGCAGTTATCTCCTGGACAATGAGCAGTTCTTC. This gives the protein CASSYLLDNEQFF.

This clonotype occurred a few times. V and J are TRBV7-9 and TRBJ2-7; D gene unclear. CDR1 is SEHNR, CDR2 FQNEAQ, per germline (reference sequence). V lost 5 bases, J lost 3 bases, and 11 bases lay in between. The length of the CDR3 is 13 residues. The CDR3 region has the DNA TGTGCCAGCAGCCGACCGGACGGCTACGAGCAGTACTTC. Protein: CASSRPDGYEQYF.

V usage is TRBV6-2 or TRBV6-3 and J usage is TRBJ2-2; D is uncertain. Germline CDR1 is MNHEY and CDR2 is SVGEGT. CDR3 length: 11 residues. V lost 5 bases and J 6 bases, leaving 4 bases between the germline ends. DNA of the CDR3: TGTGCCAGCAGTCCCCCCGGGGAGCTGTTTTTT. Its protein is CASSPPGELFF.

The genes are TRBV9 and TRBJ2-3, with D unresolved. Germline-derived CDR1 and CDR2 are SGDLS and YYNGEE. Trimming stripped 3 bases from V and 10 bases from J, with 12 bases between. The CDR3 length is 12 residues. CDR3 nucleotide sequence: TGTGCCAGCAGCGCGGGCCCCCAGGCGCAGTATTTT. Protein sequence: CASSAGPQAQYF.

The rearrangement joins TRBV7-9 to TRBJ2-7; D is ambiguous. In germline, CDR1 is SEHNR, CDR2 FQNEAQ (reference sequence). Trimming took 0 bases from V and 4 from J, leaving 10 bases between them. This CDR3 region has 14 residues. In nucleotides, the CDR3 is TGTGCCAGCAGCTTAGCGGAAGTTGAGTACGAGCAGTACTTC. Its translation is CASSLAEVEYEQYF.

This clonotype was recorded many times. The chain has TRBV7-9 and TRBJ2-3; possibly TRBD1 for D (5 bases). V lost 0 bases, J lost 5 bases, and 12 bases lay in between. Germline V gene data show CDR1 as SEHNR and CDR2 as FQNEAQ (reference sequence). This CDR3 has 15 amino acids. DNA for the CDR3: TGTGCCAGCAGCTTAGCATATGGGGCGGAAGATACGCAGTATTTT. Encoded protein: CASSLAYGAEDTQYF.

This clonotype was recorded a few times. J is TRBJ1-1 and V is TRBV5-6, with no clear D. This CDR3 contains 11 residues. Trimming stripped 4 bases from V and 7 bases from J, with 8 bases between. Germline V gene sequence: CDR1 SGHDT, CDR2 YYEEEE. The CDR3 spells CASSQWSEAFF. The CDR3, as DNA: TGTGCCAGCAGCCAGTGGAGTGAAGCTTTCTTT.

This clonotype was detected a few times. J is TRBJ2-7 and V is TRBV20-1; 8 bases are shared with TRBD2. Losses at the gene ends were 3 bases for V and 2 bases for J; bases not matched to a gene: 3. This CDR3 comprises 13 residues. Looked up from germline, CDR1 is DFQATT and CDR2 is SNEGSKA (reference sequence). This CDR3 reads CSASAGRAYEQYF. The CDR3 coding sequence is TGCAGTGCTAGCGCCGGGAGGGCCTACGAGCAGTACTTC.

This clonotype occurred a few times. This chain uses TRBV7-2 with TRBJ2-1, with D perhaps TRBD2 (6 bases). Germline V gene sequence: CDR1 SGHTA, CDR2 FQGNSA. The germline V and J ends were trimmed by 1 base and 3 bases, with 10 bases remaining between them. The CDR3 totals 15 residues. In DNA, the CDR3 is TGTGCCAGCAGCTTAGATGAGGGAGGCTACAATGAGCAGTTCTTC. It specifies CASSLDEGGYNEQFF.

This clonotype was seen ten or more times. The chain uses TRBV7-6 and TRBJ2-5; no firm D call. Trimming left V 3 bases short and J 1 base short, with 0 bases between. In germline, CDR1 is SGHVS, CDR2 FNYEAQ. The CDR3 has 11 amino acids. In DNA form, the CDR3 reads TGTGCCAGCAGCTTCCAAGAGACCCAGTACTTC. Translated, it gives CASSFQETQYF.

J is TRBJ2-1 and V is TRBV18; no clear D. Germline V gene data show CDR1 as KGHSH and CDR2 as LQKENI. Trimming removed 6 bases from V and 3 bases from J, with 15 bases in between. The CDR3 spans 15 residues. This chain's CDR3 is CASSPFVGDYNEQFF. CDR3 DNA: TGTGCCAGCTCCCCGTTTGTAGGAGACTACAATGAGCAGTTCTTC.

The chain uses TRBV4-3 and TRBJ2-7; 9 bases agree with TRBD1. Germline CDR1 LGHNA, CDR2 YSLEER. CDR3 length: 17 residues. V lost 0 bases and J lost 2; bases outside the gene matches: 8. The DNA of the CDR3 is TGCGCCAGCAGCCAAGAGCTCCGGGACAGGGTTACCTACGAGCAGTACTTC. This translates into CASSQELRDRVTYEQYF.

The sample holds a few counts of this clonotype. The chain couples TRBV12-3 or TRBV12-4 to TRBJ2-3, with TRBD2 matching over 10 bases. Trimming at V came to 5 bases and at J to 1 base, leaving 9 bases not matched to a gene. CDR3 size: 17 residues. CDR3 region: CASSILKRGGGTDTQYF. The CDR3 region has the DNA TGTGCCAGCAGTATCCTTAAGCGGGGGGGCGGCACAGATACGCAGTATTTT.

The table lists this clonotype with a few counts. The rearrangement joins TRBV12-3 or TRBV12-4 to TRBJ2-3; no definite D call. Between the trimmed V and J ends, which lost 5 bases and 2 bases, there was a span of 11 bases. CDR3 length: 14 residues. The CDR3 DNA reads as TGTGCCAGCAGTCCCCTCGCGGCCACAGATACGCAGTATTTT. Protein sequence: CASSPLAATDTQYF.

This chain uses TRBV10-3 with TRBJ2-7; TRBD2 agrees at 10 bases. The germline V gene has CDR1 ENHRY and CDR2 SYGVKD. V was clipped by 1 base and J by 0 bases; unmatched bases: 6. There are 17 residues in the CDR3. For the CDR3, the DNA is TGTGCCATCAGTGAGTTAGGGACTAGCGCCGTCTCCTACGAGCAGTACTTC. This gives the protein CAISELGTSAVSYEQYF.

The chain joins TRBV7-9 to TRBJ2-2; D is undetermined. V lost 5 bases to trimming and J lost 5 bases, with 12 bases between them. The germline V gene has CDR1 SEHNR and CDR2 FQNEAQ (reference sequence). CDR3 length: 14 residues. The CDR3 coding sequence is TGTGCCAGCAGCCCCCCCCTGGTGACCGGGGAGCTGTTTTTT. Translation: CASSPPLVTGELFF. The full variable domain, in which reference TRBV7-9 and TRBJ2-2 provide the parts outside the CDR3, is DTGVSQNPRHKITKRGQNVTFRCDPISEHNRLYWYRQTLGQGPEFLTYFQNEAQLEKSRLLSDRFSAERPKGSFSTLEIQRTEQGDSAMYLCASSPPLVTGELFFGEGSRLTVL.

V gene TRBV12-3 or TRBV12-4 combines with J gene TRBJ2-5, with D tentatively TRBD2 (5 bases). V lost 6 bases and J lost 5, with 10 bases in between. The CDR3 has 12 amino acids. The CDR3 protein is CASSQTGETQYF. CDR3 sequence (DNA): TGTGCCAGCAGCCAGACGGGGGAGACCCAGTACTTC.

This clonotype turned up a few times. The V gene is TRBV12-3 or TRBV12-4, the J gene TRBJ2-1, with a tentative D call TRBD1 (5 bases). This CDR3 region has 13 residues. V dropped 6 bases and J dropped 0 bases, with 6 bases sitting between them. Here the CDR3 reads CASRTGSYNEQFF. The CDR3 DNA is TGTGCCAGCAGAACAGGCTCCTACAATGAGCAGTTCTTC.

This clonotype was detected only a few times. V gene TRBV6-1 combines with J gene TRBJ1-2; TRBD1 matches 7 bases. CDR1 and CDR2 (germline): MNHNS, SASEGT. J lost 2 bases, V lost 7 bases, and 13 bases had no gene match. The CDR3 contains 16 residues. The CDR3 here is CASIPDHRGGNYGYTF. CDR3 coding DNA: TGTGCCAGCATCCCTGACCACAGGGGAGGGAACTATGGCTACACCTTC.

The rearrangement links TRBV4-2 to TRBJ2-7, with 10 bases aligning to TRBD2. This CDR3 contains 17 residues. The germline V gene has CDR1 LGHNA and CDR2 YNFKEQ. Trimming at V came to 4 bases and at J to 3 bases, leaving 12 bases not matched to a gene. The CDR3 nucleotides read TGTGCCAGCAGCCCCGAACCGCCAGCGGGAGGGATCTACGAGCAGTACTTC. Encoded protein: CASSPEPPAGGIYEQYF.